This T cell receptor beta chain was captured in a study of identical twins. Study results and caveats: The study drew conclusions from cross-sectional statistical analysis, not from following the same donors.

Each cDNA held unique molecular identifiers, and template switching gave it a universal primer site. A single record per CDR3 protein comes from TCRdb applying MiXCR to the 5' RACE reads. There are hundreds of thousands of distinct CDR3 sequences in the sample; 7% occur only once, and under 4% lies in the top ten. From germline, CDR1 is LGHDT and CDR2 YNNKEL (reference sequence). The V and J ends lost 1 base and 4 bases respectively, with 13 bases between them. The CDR3 has 15 amino acids. Many counts were recorded for this clonotype. Antigen unknown. These records were also assigned to another study, of yellow fever vaccine responses in identical twins.

The J gene is TRBJ1-2, the V gene TRBV3-1, with D tentatively TRBD1 (5 bases). The specimen was memory (CD45RO+) T cells sorted from blood. The TCR originated in a woman between 18 and 29 years old in good health. The CDR3: CASSQGGSSTYGYTF. The CDR3, as DNA: TGTGCCAGCAGCCAAGGGGGCAGTTCGACCTATGGCTACACCTTC.